The 25 T cell receptor beta chains listed next were all sequenced from one sample in a study of Ad26.COV2.S vaccination and SARS-CoV-2 variants. Treatment here: some 20 received Ad26.COV2.S at low or high dose, single or two shots; a few received placebo; per-sample allocation not given. Following the first vaccine or placebo injection, samples were taken on day 63. TCRdb's copy holds only in-frame clones and misses some; the assay was immunoSEQ multiplex PCR. The sample records nearly 400,000 clones, about 88% being singletons. The starting material was peripheral blood, obtained in a trial of Ad26.COV2.S vaccine versus placebo. The receptors derive from a person between 18 and 65 years old who received the Ad26.COV2.S COVID-19 vaccine or a placebo.

The rearrangement links TRBV7-9 to TRBJ1-1; D perhaps matches TRBD1 (5 bases). The V end lost 4 bases, the J end lost 7 bases, and 13 bases lay between the germline ends. The V gene's germline CDR1 is SEHNR and CDR2 FQNEAQ (reference sequence). The CDR3 covers 13 residues. The CDR3 DNA follows: TGTGCCAGCAGCTCGACAGTGATTGGTGAAGCTTTCTTT. The encoded protein is CASSSTVIGEAFF.

The chain uses TRBV10-3 and TRBJ2-3; 9 nucleotides match TRBD2. Looked up from germline, CDR1 is ENHRY and CDR2 is SYGVKD. With 3 bases clipped from V and 4 bases from J, the junction kept 8 bases outside the gene matches. CDR3 size: 16 residues. CDR3 region: CAISDGSGSRADTQYF. CDR3 sequence (DNA): TGTGCCATCAGTGACGGTAGCGGGAGTAGGGCAGATACGCAGTATTTT.

The V and J genes are TRBV25-1 and TRBJ2-7; no definite D call. This CDR3 region has 11 residues. Germline loops: CDR1 MGHDK, CDR2 SYGVNS. V lost 4 bases and J lost 3, with 4 bases in between. The CDR3 protein is CASSGGYEQYF. The CDR3 bases are TGTGCCAGCAGTGGGGGCTACGAGCAGTACTTC.

This rearrangement joins TRBV2 to TRBJ2-2, with D possibly being TRBD1 (7 bases). Trimming took 7 bases from V and 7 from J, leaving 16 bases between them. The CDR3 loop spans 14 amino acids. Looked up from germline, CDR1 is SNHLY and CDR2 is FYNNEI. The DNA of the CDR3 is TGTGCCAGCATCAGAGGCAGGGGGGTCGGGGAGCTGTTTTTT. Residues: CASIRGRGVGELFF.

This chain links TRBV10-3 with TRBJ2-1; possible D gene TRBD2, 5 bases. Germline values: CDR1 ENHRY, CDR2 SYGVKD. The CDR3 is made up of 15 amino acids. V shed 5 bases and J shed 8 bases, with 19 bases lying between them. CDR3 DNA: TGTGCCATCAGTATATCCGGGTCGGTGAGGGATGAGCAGTTCTTC. Its protein is CAISISGSVRDEQFF.

For this clone: The sample holds other DNA sequences that translate to the same CDR3. The J gene is TRBJ2-7, the V gene TRBV28; no clear D gene. This CDR3 is built from 12 residues. From germline, CDR1 is MDHEN and CDR2 SYDVKM. V was shortened by 3 bases and J by 2 bases, with 5 bases between the two germline ends. The DNA for the CDR3 is TGTGCCAGCAGTTTGGCAGCCTACGAGCAGTACTTC. Protein: CASSLAAYEQYF.

The rearrangement uses TRBV6-1 and TRBJ1-6, with unresolved D. V lost 1 base, J lost 10 bases, and 11 bases lay in between. CDR1 and CDR2 from the germline V gene are MNHNS and SASEGT. The CDR3 consists of 14 residues. The CDR3 DNA reads TGTGCCAGCAGTGAAGGTTGGGGAAGCTCACCCCTCCACTTT. Its protein product is CASSEGWGSSPLHF.

The chain has TRBV7-9 and TRBJ2-7, with 7 nucleotides matching TRBD2. Germline assignment: CDR1 SEHNR and CDR2 FQNEAQ (reference sequence). The length of the CDR3 is 14 residues. V shed 6 bases and J 3 bases; nucleotides not matched to a gene: 8. This CDR3 reads CASRASGEHYEQYF. The CDR3 coding sequence is TGTGCCAGCAGAGCGAGCGGGGAGCACTACGAGCAGTACTTC.

The V call is TRBV5-8, the J call TRBJ1-2; no firm D call. V was pared by 2 bases and J by 2 bases, with 13 bases between. The CDR3 extends over 15 amino acids. The V gene's germline CDR1 is SGHTS and CDR2 YDEGEE. CDR3 nucleotides: TGTGCCAGCAGCTTACATGGAGGGATAAACTATGGCTACACCTTC. The encoded protein is CASSLHGGINYGYTF.

As to this clone: Its ends do not fully match the called genes, so a read error is possible. The chain combines TRBV30 with TRBJ1-3; possible D gene TRBD1, 5 bases. CDR3 length: 13 amino acids. From germline, CDR1 is GTSNPN and CDR2 SVGIG (reference sequence). The chain's CDR3 is CAGSRAGGNTIYF. The CDR3 DNA sequence: TGTGCCGGGAGCAGGGCGGGAGGAAACACCATATATTTT.

This clone is a singleton in its sample. The junction shows a germline mismatch at one end, possibly a read error. The CDR3 DNA is TGTGCCAGCAGCCTAACTCCGGGACTAGCGGGATTAAGAGGGGAGCTGTTTTTT. Encoded protein: CASSLTPGLAGLRGELFF. The chain has TRBV7-3 and TRBJ2-2, with TRBD2 identical over 13 bases. The CDR3 totals 18 residues. CDR1 is SGHTA and CDR2 is FQGTGA in the germline V gene.

The chain joins TRBV28 to TRBJ1-4, with D possibly being TRBD1 (6 bases). The CDR3 contains 16 residues. Per the germline V gene, CDR1 is MDHEN and CDR2 is SYDVKM. V lost 1 base to trimming and J lost 4 bases, with 13 bases between them. This CDR3 is CASSLSSDSYNEKLFF. The CDR3, as DNA: TGTGCCAGCAGTTTATCCTCGGACAGCTATAATGAAAAACTGTTTTTT. Combining the CDR3 with reference TRBV28 and TRBJ1-4 gives the whole variable domain DVKVTQSSRYLVKRTGEKVFLECVQDMDHENMFWYRQDPGLGLRLIYFSYDVKMKEKGDIPEGYSVSREKKERFSLILESASTNQTSMYLCASSLSSDSYNEKLFFGSGTQLSVL.

V and J are TRBV15 and TRBJ2-3, with a possible D match to TRBD1 (6 bases). Looked up from germline, CDR1 is LNHNV and CDR2 is YYDKDF (reference sequence). The V gene lost 3 bases and the J gene lost 0 bases, with 10 bases spanning the gap. The CDR3 extends over 15 amino acids. The CDR3 spells CATSRGHSSTDTQYF. CDR3 bases: TGTGCCACCAGCAGGGGACATTCGAGCACAGATACGCAGTATTTT. Using reference TRBV15 and TRBJ2-3 for the parts outside the CDR3, the full variable domain is DAMVIQNPRYQVTQFGKPVTLSCSQTLNHNVMYWYQQKSSQAPKLLFHYYDKDFNNEADTPDNFQSRRPNTSFCFLDIRSPGLGDTAMYLCATSRGHSSTDTQYFGPGTRLTVL.

The V call is TRBV7-8, the J call TRBJ2-7; D gene uncertain. Germline values: CDR1 SGHVS, CDR2 FQNEAQ. This CDR3 is built from 11 residues. V was pared by 5 bases and J by 7 bases, with 9 bases between. In DNA, the CDR3 is TGTGCCAGCAGCCTAGACCGGGAGCAGTACTTC. It specifies CASSLDREQYF.

The V and J genes are TRBV15 and TRBJ2-1; maybe TRBD2 (5 bases). There are 16 residues in the CDR3. V lost 2 bases and J lost 2, with 13 bases in between. Germline V gene lookup returns CDR1 LNHNV and CDR2 YYDKDF (reference sequence). The CDR3 spells CATSRLTSGTYNEQFF. For the CDR3, the DNA is TGTGCCACCAGCAGACTTACAAGCGGAACCTACAATGAGCAGTTCTTC.

This clone was found a few times. The gene calls are TRBV30 and TRBJ2-7, with unresolved D. This CDR3 has 11 residues. Germline V gene sequence: CDR1 GTSNPN, CDR2 SVGIG (reference sequence). This CDR3 reads CVLRASYEQYF. The CDR3 DNA reads as TGTGTCCTACGAGCTTCCTACGAGCAGTACTTC.

The CDR3 protein is CATSEDKDGPSPLLTEAFF. CDR3 coding DNA: TGTGCCACCAGTGAAGACAAGGACGGACCTTCACCACTCCTCACTGAAGCTTTCTTT. The chain has TRBV24-1 and TRBJ1-1; the D is unclear. The length of the CDR3 is 19 residues. Germline lookup yields CDR1 KGHDR and CDR2 SFDVKD. Trimming shortened V by 4 bases and J by 4 bases, and 27 bases separated the two germline ends.

This clone appeared once. The chain links TRBV5-4 to TRBJ2-5, with D possibly being TRBD1 (6 bases). CDR3 size: 14 residues. The V end lost 4 bases, the J end lost 2 bases, and 12 bases lay between the germline ends. In germline, CDR1 is SGHNT, CDR2 YYREEE (reference sequence). As DNA, the CDR3 is TGTGCCAGCAGCCACCCTGGACAGCAAGAGACCCAGTACTTC. This codes for CASSHPGQQETQYF.

A single count supports this clone. The J gene is TRBJ1-2, the V gene TRBV19, with TRBD1 matching over 8 bases. Trimming at V came to 6 bases and at J to 2 bases, leaving 8 bases not matched to a gene. This CDR3 region has 15 residues. Germline lookup yields CDR1 LNHDA and CDR2 SQIVND (reference sequence). CDR3 nucleotides: TGTGCCAGTAGGGAAGGGCCAGGGGGCAACTATGGCTACACCTTC. Residues: CASREGPGGNYGYTF.

The V and J genes are TRBV19 and TRBJ1-2; TRBD1 agrees at 9 bases. V was pared by 7 bases and J by 8 bases, with 11 bases of the junction left unmatched. Germline V gene lookup returns CDR1 LNHDA and CDR2 SQIVND (reference sequence). The length of the CDR3 is 14 residues. CDR3 in amino acids: CASTFTGQGSGYTF. The CDR3 DNA sequence: TGTGCCAGTACCTTTACGGGACAGGGAAGCGGCTACACCTTC. The variable domain in full, completed from reference TRBV19 and TRBJ1-2, reads DGGITQSPKYLFRKEGQNVTLSCEQNLNHDAMYWYRQDPGQGLRLIYYSQIVNDFQKGDIAEGYSVSREKKESFPLTVTSAQKNPTAFYLCASTFTGQGSGYTFGSGTRLTVV.

The rearrangement links TRBV28 to TRBJ2-2; 9 bases match TRBD1. V shed 4 bases and J 7 bases; nucleotides not matched to a gene: 4. CDR3 length equals 14 residues. Germline-derived CDR1 and CDR2 are MDHEN and SYDVKM. In nucleotides, the CDR3 is TGTGCCAGCAGTTGGGACAGGGCTATCGGGGAGCTGTTTTTT. Translated: CASSWDRAIGELFF.

J is TRBJ2-6 and V is TRBV7-9, with D maybe TRBD2 (6 bases). Germline V gene data show CDR1 as SEHNR and CDR2 as FQNEAQ (reference sequence). CDR3 length: 18 residues. V lost 3 bases, J lost 0 bases, and 15 bases lay in between. CDR3 sequence reads: CASSFGGLRFSGANVLTF. The CDR3 nucleotides are TGTGCCAGCAGCTTCGGGGGATTGAGGTTCTCTGGGGCCAACGTCCTGACTTTC. The whole variable domain, remainder taken from reference TRBV7-9 and TRBJ2-6, is DTGVSQNPRHKITKRGQNVTFRCDPISEHNRLYWYRQTLGQGPEFLTYFQNEAQLEKSRLLSDRFSAERPKGSFSTLEIQRTEQGDSAMYLCASSFGGLRFSGANVLTFGAGSRLTVL.

The rearrangement uses TRBV19 and TRBJ2-7, with 7 bases aligning to TRBD2. The CDR3 extends over 15 amino acids. CDR1 is LNHDA, CDR2 SQIVND, per germline (reference sequence). After removal of 3 bases from V and 2 bases from J, the junction contained 7 bases not matched to a gene. The CDR3 sequence: CASSIKRGIAYEQYF. The CDR3 DNA is TGTGCCAGTAGTATCAAGCGGGGTATCGCCTACGAGCAGTACTTC.

This clone was counted only a few times. The chain is built from TRBV30 and TRBJ2-2; 7 bases are a match to TRBD1. Looked up from germline, CDR1 is GTSNPN and CDR2 is SVGIG (reference sequence). CDR3 length equals 13 residues. V was clipped by 8 bases and J by 6 bases; unmatched bases: 9. The CDR3: CARTGQWAGELFF. In DNA, the CDR3 is TGTGCCCGAACGGGACAGTGGGCCGGGGAGCTGTTTTTT.

The chain employs TRBV30 and TRBJ2-7; TRBD1 matches at 8 bases. This CDR3 comprises 12 residues. Germline-derived CDR1 and CDR2 are GTSNPN and SVGIG (reference sequence). V lost 8 bases, J lost 3 bases, and 6 bases stayed unmatched. This CDR3 reads CAIQTGGYEQYF. In DNA form, the CDR3 reads TGTGCCATACAAACAGGGGGCTACGAGCAGTACTTC. The variable domain in full, with the rest retrieved from reference TRBV30 and TRBJ2-7, is SQTIHQWPATLVQPVGSPLSLECTVEGTSNPNLYWYRQAAGRGLQLLFYSVGIGQISSEVPQNLSASRPQDRQFILSSKKLLLSDSGFYLCAIQTGGYEQYFGPGTRLTVT.